This T cell receptor (beta chain) is from a study of blood T cell repertoires in COVID-19. About the research overall: COVID-19 samples, acute and convalescent, were from the United States, Italy and Spain.

Source study methods: From reference gene primer amplification, estimates of nucleated cell counts were derived. Produced via immunoSEQ multiplex PCR; TCRdb's table is partial and in-frame only. That table supplies the V and J calls and clone size; D and trimming were determined from the DNA. The repertoire has 150,000 or so clones, about 80% of them found once; the top ten carry under 5%. This clone was seen only once. The CDR3 loop spans 17 amino acids. The germline CDR1 and CDR2 sequences are LGHDT and YNNKEL (reference sequence). V was clipped by 4 bases and J by 4 bases; unmatched bases: 11. This chain uses TRBV3-1 (or the pseudogene TRBV3-2) with TRBJ2-7, with 12 bases identical to TRBD2. The sequence was obtained from a woman in her fifties or sixties with acute or convalescent COVID-19. The sample taken for sequencing was peripheral blood. The CDR3 loop is CASSLRLAGGSSYEQYF. The DNA of the CDR3 is TGTGCCAGCAGCCTCAGGCTAGCGGGAGGGTCGTCTTACGAGCAGTACTTC.